The T cell receptor (beta chain) under discussion was sequenced for a study of blood T cell repertoires in COVID-19 (dated by TCRdb to 2018 to 2020). Some background on the complete study: The collaborator samples originated in the United States, Italy and Spain and spanned the acute and convalescent phases of COVID-19. Samples came from the ongoing ImmuneRACE study (first 160 participants) plus 1,254 subjects from 6 global collaborators. A de-identified subject ID, COVID-19 status, age in years and sex were almost always included in the sample metadata. Deeply sampled blood TCRbeta repertoires from subjects exposed to, actively infected with, or recovered from COVID-19 were included in the dataset. A freely available public database, intended as a resource for researchers studying the immune response to SARS-CoV-2, is where the repertoires were released. Where HLA class I and class II types were available, the types were taken from metadata supplied by the sample provider, not from assay-based typing. The material from the prospective study consisted of cDNA or gDNA derived from T cells, B-cell-depleted T cells, or PBMCs.

Notes on this clone: No antigen is known for it. The input lacks base qualities; no much larger clone sits a single base away.

TCRbeta CDR3 regions were amplified from genomic DNA using the immunoSEQ Assay, a bias-controlled multiplex PCR. The source study handled its data this way. Nucleated cell counts per sample were estimated from amplification of reference gene primers within the assay. To quantify the absolute abundance of each unique TCRbeta CDR3 rearrangement, sequence reads were collapsed and filtered. For each sample, productive Simpson clonality was calculated by taking the square root of Simpson's diversity index across productive rearrangements. TCRdb provides this immuneACCESS table in a form limited to in-frame rearrangements. Some clones are lacking; in checked studies, under half of them reflect an unresolved V gene, and why the rest are absent is not known. Clonal size and the V and J genes are those of that table, whereas D and trimming came from the DNA. The sample profile shows about 90,000 clones; around four fifths of them were found once. Jointly, the top ten make up around 3.7% of the sample.

Study-wide findings and limitations: The amount of clinical and demographic metadata varied by source and participant and was provided uncurated.

The collaborating institutions used their own protocols to collect whole blood in K2EDTA tubes. For TCRbeta analysis, collaborators shipped samples in one of three forms: frozen whole blood, isolated PBMCs, or DNA extracted from either of those sample types. The germline V gene (reference sequence) provides CDR1 LGHDT and CDR2 YNNKEL. At the junction V is shortened by 0 bases and J by 3 bases; bases outside the gene matches: 11. From its cysteine to its phenylalanine, the CDR3 spans 18 amino acids. The read is trimmed to its CDR3 DNA, 54 bases read in frame from base 1. The TCR comes from a man between 45 and 60 years old with acute or convalescent COVID-19. Here the chain combines TRBV3-1 (or the pseudogene TRBV3-2) and TRBJ1-2, and 9 junctional nucleotides match TRBD1. Sequencing input: peripheral blood. CDR3 region: CASSQDILRDREDYGYTF. The nucleotide sequence reads as follows: TGTGCCAGCAGCCAAGACATCTTGAGGGACAGGGAAGACTATGGCTACACCTTC.